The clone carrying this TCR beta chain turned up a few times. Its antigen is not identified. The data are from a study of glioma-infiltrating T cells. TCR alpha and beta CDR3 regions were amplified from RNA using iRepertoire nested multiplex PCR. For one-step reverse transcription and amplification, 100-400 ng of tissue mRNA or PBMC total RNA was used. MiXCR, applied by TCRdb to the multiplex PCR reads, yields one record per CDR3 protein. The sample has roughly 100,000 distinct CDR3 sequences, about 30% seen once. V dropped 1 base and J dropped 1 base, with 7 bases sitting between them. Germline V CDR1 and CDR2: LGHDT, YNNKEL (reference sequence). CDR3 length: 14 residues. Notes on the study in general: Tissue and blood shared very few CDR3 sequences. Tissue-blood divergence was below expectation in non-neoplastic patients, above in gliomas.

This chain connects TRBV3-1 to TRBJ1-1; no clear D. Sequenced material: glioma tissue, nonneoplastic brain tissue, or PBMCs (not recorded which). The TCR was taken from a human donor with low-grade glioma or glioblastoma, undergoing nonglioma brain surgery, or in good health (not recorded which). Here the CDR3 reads CASSQAVENTEAFF. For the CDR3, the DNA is TGTGCCAGCAGCCAAGCGGTGGAGAACACTGAAGCTTTCTTT.